The TCR beta chain described here comes from a study of Tregs in tolerant kidney transplant recipients. Assay: immunoSEQ multiplex PCR; the TCRdb copy retains only in-frame clones and omits some. Here the sample spans some 250,000 clones, about four fifths being singletons. The CDR3 covers 13 residues. The ends were cut back, 5 bases at V and 12 bases at J, with 19 bases in the middle. Per germline, CDR1 MNHEY and CDR2 SVGAGI. The sequence derives from a human donor in good health. This chain links TRBV6-5 with TRBJ1-2; a weak D match, TRBD1 (6 bases). Sequencing was performed on CD4+ T cells from blood. CDR3 bases: TGTGCCAGCAGTAACGACATCGGGGGGCTGAACACCTTC. It encodes CASSNDIGGLNTF.